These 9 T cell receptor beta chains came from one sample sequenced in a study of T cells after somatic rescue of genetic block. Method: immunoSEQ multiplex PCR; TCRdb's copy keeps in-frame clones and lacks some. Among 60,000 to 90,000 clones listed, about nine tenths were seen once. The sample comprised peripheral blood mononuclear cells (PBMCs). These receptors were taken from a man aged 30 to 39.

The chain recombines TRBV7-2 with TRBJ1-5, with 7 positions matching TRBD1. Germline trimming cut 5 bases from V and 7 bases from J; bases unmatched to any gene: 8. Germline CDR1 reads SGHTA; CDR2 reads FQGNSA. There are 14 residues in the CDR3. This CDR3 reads CASSEVTGVQPQHF. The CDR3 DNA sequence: TGTGCCAGCAGCGAAGTCACAGGGGTGCAGCCCCAGCATTTT.

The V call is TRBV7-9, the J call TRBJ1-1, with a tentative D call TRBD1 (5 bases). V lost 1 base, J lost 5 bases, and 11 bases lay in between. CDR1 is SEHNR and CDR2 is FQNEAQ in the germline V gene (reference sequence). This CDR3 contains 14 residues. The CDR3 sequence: CASSLEQGSTEAFF. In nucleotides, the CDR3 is TGTGCCAGCAGCTTAGAGCAGGGTAGTACTGAAGCTTTCTTT.

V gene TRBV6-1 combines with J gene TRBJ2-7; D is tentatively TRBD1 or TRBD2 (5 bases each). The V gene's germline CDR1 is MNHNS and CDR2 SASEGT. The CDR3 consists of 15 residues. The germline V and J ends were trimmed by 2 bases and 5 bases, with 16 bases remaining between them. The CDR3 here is CASSEFGGRSHEQYF. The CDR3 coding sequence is TGTGCCAGCAGTGAATTTGGGGGTCGGTCCCACGAGCAGTACTTC.

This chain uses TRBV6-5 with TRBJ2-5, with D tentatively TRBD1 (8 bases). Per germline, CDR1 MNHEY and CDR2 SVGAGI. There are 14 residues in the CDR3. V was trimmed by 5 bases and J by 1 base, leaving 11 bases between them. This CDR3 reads CASSTGGAQETQYF. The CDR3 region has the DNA TGTGCCAGCAGTACAGGGGGGGCCCAAGAGACCCAGTACTTC.

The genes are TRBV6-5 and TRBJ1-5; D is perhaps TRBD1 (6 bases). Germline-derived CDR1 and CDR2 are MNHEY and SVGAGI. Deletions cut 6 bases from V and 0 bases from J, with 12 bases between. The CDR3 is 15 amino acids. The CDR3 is CASRLGQHSNQPQHF. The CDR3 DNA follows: TGTGCCAGCAGACTTGGACAGCATAGCAATCAGCCCCAGCATTTT.

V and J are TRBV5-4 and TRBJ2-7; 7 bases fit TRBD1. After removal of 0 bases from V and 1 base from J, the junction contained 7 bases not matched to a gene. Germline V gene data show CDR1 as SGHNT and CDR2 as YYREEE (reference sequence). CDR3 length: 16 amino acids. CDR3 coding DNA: TGTGCCAGCAGCTTGGTTGCGCCGGGACAGTCCTACGAGCAGTACTTC. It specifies CASSLVAPGQSYEQYF.

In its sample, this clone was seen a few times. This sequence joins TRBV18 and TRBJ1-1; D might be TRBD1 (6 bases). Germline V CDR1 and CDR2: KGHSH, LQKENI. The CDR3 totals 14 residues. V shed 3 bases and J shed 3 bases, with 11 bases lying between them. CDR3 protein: CASSPRGLYTEAFF. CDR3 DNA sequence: TGTGCCAGCTCACCGAGGGGGTTGTACACTGAAGCTTTCTTT.

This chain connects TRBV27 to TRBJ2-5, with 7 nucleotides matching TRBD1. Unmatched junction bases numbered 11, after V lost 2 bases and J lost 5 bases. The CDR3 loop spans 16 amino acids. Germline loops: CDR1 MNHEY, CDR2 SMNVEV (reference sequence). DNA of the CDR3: TGTGCCAGCAGTTTAAAGGGGGCGGCGGCTAGGGAGACCCAGTACTTC. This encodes CASSLKGAAARETQYF.

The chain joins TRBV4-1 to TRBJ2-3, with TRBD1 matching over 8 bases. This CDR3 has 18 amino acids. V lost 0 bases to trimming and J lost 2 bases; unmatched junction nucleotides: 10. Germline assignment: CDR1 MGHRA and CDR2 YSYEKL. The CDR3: CASSQEAYDRGHTDTQYF. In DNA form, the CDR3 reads TGCGCCAGCAGCCAAGAGGCCTATGACAGGGGTCACACAGATACGCAGTATTTT.